This TCR beta chain emerged from a study of T cell changes during pregnancy in multiple sclerosis. The protocol was immunoSEQ multiplex PCR, while the TCRdb copy is restricted to in-frame clones and leaves out a portion. The table includes about 86,000 clones, under 95% detected once. Germline V gene lookup returns CDR1 SGHTA and CDR2 FQGTGA. There are 20 residues in the CDR3. The V and J ends lost 1 base and 0 bases, in that order; junction bases with no gene match: 10. The source of this sequence is a female donor in good health, enrolled as a control in a pregnancy study. The sample here was peripheral blood, taken in the first trimester of pregnancy. J is TRBJ2-2 and V is TRBV7-3, with 11 nucleotides matching TRBD2. The CDR3 reads CASSLSPGLAEDANTGELFF. CDR3 sequence (DNA): TGTGCCAGCAGCTTAAGTCCGGGACTAGCGGAAGACGCGAACACCGGGGAGCTGTTTTTT.